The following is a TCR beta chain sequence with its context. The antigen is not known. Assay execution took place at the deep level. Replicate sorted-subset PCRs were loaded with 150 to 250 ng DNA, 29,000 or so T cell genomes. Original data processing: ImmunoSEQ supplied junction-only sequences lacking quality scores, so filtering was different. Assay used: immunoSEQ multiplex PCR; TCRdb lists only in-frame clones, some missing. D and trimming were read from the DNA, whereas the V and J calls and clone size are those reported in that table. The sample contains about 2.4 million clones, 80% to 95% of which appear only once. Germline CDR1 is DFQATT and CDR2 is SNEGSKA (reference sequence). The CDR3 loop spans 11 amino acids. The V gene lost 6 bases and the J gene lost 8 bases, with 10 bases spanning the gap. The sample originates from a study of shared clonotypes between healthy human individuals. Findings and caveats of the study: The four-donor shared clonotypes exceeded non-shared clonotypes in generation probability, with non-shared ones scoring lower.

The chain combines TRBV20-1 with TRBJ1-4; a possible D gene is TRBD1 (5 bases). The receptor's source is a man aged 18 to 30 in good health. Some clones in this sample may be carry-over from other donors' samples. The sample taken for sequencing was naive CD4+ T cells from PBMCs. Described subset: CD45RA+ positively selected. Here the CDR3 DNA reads TGCAGTGCGGGGGGAACCGAAAAACTGTTTTTT. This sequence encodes CSAGGTEKLFF.